Following are 20 T cell receptor beta chains from one sample sequenced in a study of CD8 T cells in Susac syndrome (dated by TCRdb to the late 2010s). Preparation of the library involved the immunoSEQ multiplex PCR assay. RNA was extracted with the RNeasy kit and about 0.45 to 1 ug was reverse transcribed using random hexamers. TCRdb reanalyzed the raw reads on its own, using fastp at Q25 for trimming and MiXCR for clone calling, and kept in-frame beta chains. Each record represents a unique CDR3 protein, reported with the most common genes and DNA among its rows. In this sample the table shows some 300,000 distinct CDR3 sequences, 65% to 90% of which occur a single time. The top ten constitute approximately 0.2% of the sample. Specimen: CD8+ T cells from PBMCs. The receptor set was obtained from a human donor with multiple sclerosis.

CDR3 sequence: CASSYAKKGGLNTEAFF. CDR3 DNA: TGTGCCAGCAGTTACGCGAAGAAAGGGGGGCTGAACACTGAAGCTTTCTTT. V usage is TRBV6-5 and J usage is TRBJ1-1; TRBD1 is a possible D gene (6 bases). Germline-derived CDR1 and CDR2 are MNHEY and SVGAGI. V was trimmed by 2 bases and J by 0 bases, leaving 16 bases between them. The CDR3 runs to 17 residues.

The chain recombines TRBV9 with TRBJ1-1; 10 nucleotides match TRBD1. This CDR3 is built from 16 residues. Trimming at V came to 2 bases and at J to 0 bases, leaving 4 bases not matched to a gene. In germline, CDR1 is SGDLS, CDR2 YYNGEE. The CDR3 here is CASSVGTGVMNTEAFF. In DNA form, the CDR3 reads TGTGCCAGCAGCGTCGGGACAGGGGTGATGAACACTGAAGCTTTCTTT.

This clonotype was seen more than once but under ten times. The chain couples TRBV6-2 or TRBV6-3 to TRBJ1-2; D ambiguous. Germline CDR1 MNHEY, CDR2 SVGEGT. CDR3 length equals 13 residues. V was shortened by 7 bases and J by 7 bases, with 16 bases between the two germline ends. The CDR3 DNA follows: TGTGCCAGCACCGACGGGGAGCTCTCTGGCTACACCTTC. Translation: CASTDGELSGYTF.

V usage is TRBV4-3 and J usage is TRBJ2-7; the D call may be TRBD1 or TRBD2 (5 bases each). The CDR3 extends over 15 amino acids. V shed 0 bases and J shed 3 bases, with 12 bases lying between them. Germline V gives CDR1 LGHNA, CDR2 YSLEER. CDR3 region: CASSQDHVGDYEQYF. The CDR3 DNA sequence: TGCGCCAGCAGCCAAGATCATGTGGGGGACTACGAGCAGTACTTC.

The chain links TRBV28 to TRBJ2-2, with 10 bases identical to TRBD2. This CDR3 contains 16 residues. Germline CDR1 and CDR2: MDHEN and SYDVKM. The ends lost 7 bases at V and 0 bases at J; junction bases unmatched: 5. The CDR3 spells CASTYGLAANTGELFF. As DNA, the CDR3 is TGTGCCAGCACGTATGGACTAGCGGCGAACACCGGGGAGCTGTTTTTT. Full variable domain (rest looked up from reference TRBV28 and TRBJ2-2): DVKVTQSSRYLVKRTGEKVFLECVQDMDHENMFWYRQDPGLGLRLIYFSYDVKMKEKGDIPEGYSVSREKKERFSLILESASTNQTSMYLCASTYGLAANTGELFFGEGSRLTVL.

The chain carries TRBV27 and TRBJ2-1, with 11 bases that match TRBD2. This CDR3 comprises 17 residues. Germline V gene data show CDR1 as MNHEY and CDR2 as SMNVEV (reference sequence). J lost 7 bases, V lost 3 bases, and 11 bases had no gene match. The CDR3 nucleotides read TGTGCCAGCAGTTTCACCGGGACTAGCGGTCTAGGGAATGAGCAGTTCTTC. Its protein product is CASSFTGTSGLGNEQFF.

The rearrangement links TRBV10-3 to TRBJ1-1; 7 bases line up with TRBD1. Germline values: CDR1 ENHRY, CDR2 SYGVKD. The CDR3 consists of 14 residues. The ends lost 6 bases at V and 0 bases at J; junction bases unmatched: 4. The CDR3 DNA follows: TGTGCCATCAGCCGGGACAGCCTGAACACTGAAGCTTTCTTT. Translated: CAISRDSLNTEAFF.

Only one count was recorded for this clonotype. The rearrangement links TRBV27 to TRBJ2-7; D might be TRBD1 (5 bases). The V end was cut by 2 bases, the J end by 2 bases, with 10 bases between. CDR3 size: 14 residues. Germline V CDR1 and CDR2: MNHEY, SMNVEV (reference sequence). The CDR3 coding sequence is TGTGCCAGCAGTTTAATGGGGCAGGCCTACGAGCAGTACTTC. Its protein is CASSLMGQAYEQYF.

The rearrangement joins TRBV6-5 to TRBJ2-3; perhaps D is TRBD1 or TRBD2 (5 bases each). This CDR3 region has 15 residues. Germline V gives CDR1 MNHEY, CDR2 SVGAGI. V was cut by 2 bases and J by 4 bases, with 13 bases left in between. The CDR3 region is CASSYLAQGPDTQYF. CDR3 nucleotide sequence: TGTGCCAGCAGTTACCTAGCTCAGGGACCAGATACGCAGTATTTT.

The rearrangement links TRBV20-1 to TRBJ2-7, with unresolved D. CDR1 and CDR2 from the germline V gene are DFQATT and SNEGSKA (reference sequence). The germline V and J ends were trimmed by 6 bases and 3 bases, with 12 bases remaining between them. This CDR3 has 12 residues. For the CDR3, the DNA is TGCAGTGCCCAAGGTCCTCGCTACGAGCAGTACTTC. It encodes CSAQGPRYEQYF.

J is TRBJ2-2 and V is TRBV20-1; 9 bases match TRBD2. The CDR3 loop spans 15 amino acids. Germline CDR1 is DFQATT and CDR2 is SNEGSKA (reference sequence). After removal of 2 bases from V and 8 bases from J, the junction contained 9 bases not matched to a gene. The CDR3 protein is CSARRYLAGSGELFF. Here the CDR3 DNA reads TGCAGTGCTAGACGCTATCTAGCGGGGAGTGGGGAGCTGTTTTTT.

J is TRBJ2-4 and V is TRBV6-2 or TRBV6-3, with 7 nucleotides matching TRBD1. Trimming at V came to 2 bases and at J to 5 bases, leaving 18 bases not matched to a gene. The CDR3 spans 19 residues. Germline V lookup: CDR1 MNHEY, CDR2 SVGEGT. CDR3 DNA: TGTGCCAGCAGTTACCAGGAAAACAGGGGCCACCCCAGTCAAAACATTCAGTACTTC. Translating gives CASSYQENRGHPSQNIQYF.

The V and J genes are TRBV13 and TRBJ2-1; D remains unclear. Trimming shortened V by 2 bases and J by 5 bases, and 19 bases separated the two germline ends. The V gene's germline CDR1 is PRHDT and CDR2 FYEKMQ (reference sequence). The CDR3 consists of 17 residues. CDR3 residues: CASSLSGRIGDHNEQFF. The CDR3 DNA sequence: TGTGCCAGCAGCTTAAGTGGACGGATAGGTGATCACAATGAGCAGTTCTTC.

The genes are TRBV7-9 and TRBJ2-7; no clear D gene. Trimming took 5 bases from V and 3 from J, leaving 8 bases between them. Germline V CDR1 and CDR2: SEHNR, FQNEAQ (reference sequence). The CDR3 length is 12 residues. CDR3 sequence reads: CASSPNGYEQYF. The CDR3 nucleotides read TGTGCCAGCAGCCCAAACGGCTACGAGCAGTACTTC.

The chain recombines TRBV4-3 with TRBJ2-3, with 8 bases identical to TRBD2. From germline, CDR1 is LGHNA and CDR2 YSLEER. The CDR3 has 19 amino acids. The V segment lost 0 bases and the J segment 2 bases; nucleotides outside the gene matches: 13. The CDR3 nucleotides read TGCGCCAGCAGCCAAGATTCCAGCGGGAGCCAGGTTGACACAGATACGCAGTATTTT. Translated, it gives CASSQDSSGSQVDTDTQYF.

The rearrangement links TRBV12-3 or TRBV12-4 to TRBJ2-1; unclear D gene. V was shortened by 5 bases and J by 4 bases, with 6 bases between the two germline ends. The CDR3 has 12 residues. This chain's CDR3 is CASSQTYNEQFF. CDR3 coding DNA: TGTGCCAGCAGTCAGACTTACAATGAGCAGTTCTTC.

This clonotype was detected ten times or more. J is TRBJ2-7 and V is TRBV28; D might be TRBD1 (6 bases). The CDR3 runs 14 residues. The germline gives CDR1 MDHEN, CDR2 SYDVKM. V lost 2 bases and J lost 0, with 8 bases in between. CDR3 coding DNA: TGTGCCAGCAGTTTAACAGGGAGCTCCTACGAGCAGTACTTC. Translated, it gives CASSLTGSSYEQYF.

The gene calls are TRBV4-3 and TRBJ2-7; the D gene is possibly TRBD2 (5 bases). The germline gives CDR1 LGHNA, CDR2 YSLEER. V was clipped by 0 bases and J by 0 bases, with 9 bases between them. This CDR3 is 15 amino acids long. CDR3 coding DNA: TGCGCCAGCAGCCAAGAACTAGGGCTCTCCTACGAGCAGTACTTC. Translated: CASSQELGLSYEQYF.

This clonotype was counted a few times. The CDR3 region is CASSLQGTEAFF. Here the CDR3 DNA reads TGTGCCAGCAGTTTGCAGGGAACTGAAGCTTTCTTT. The V gene is TRBV6-1, the J gene TRBJ1-1; weak D call: TRBD1 (5 bases). CDR1 is MNHNS, CDR2 SASEGT, per germline. The CDR3 runs 12 residues. Trimming cost V 5 bases and J 5 bases, with 9 bases left between them.

Only one count was recorded for this clonotype. This chain links TRBV2 with TRBJ1-2; D remains unclear. CDR3 length: 12 amino acids. CDR1 is SNHLY, CDR2 FYNNEI, per germline. Trimming shortened V by 11 bases and J by 1 base, and 11 bases separated the two germline ends. The CDR3 DNA reads TGTGCCGGGAAGGGATTTAACTATGGCTACACCTTC. Residues: CAGKGFNYGYTF.